A single sample is the source of the 15 T cell receptor beta chains below, sequenced in a study of cytomegalovirus exposure and HLA in healthy donors. Primers: 60 Vbeta forward and 13 Jbeta reverse. Method: immunoSEQ multiplex PCR; TCRdb's copy keeps in-frame clones and lacks some. The table includes around 140,000 clones, more than 75% detected once. The specimen sequenced was PBMCs. The source of these receptors is a female donor in good health and CMV-seronegative.

This clone was counted between two and nine times. The chain employs TRBV10-2 and TRBJ1-4; 8 nucleotides agree with TRBD1. There are 13 residues in the CDR3. Looked up from germline, CDR1 is WSHSY and CDR2 is SAAADI. The ends lost 7 bases at V and 7 bases at J; junction bases unmatched: 5. The CDR3 DNA is TGCGCCAGCACCAAAGGACAGGGTGAAAAACTGTTTTTT. Its translation: CASTKGQGEKLFF.

V gene TRBV27 combines with J gene TRBJ1-2; the D gene is possibly TRBD1 (5 bases). CDR3 length equals 13 residues. Germline assignment: CDR1 MNHEY and CDR2 SMNVEV (reference sequence). The ends were cut back, 3 bases at V and 4 bases at J, with 9 bases in the middle. CDR3 sequence: CASSFGQGYGYTF. The DNA for the CDR3 is TGTGCCAGCAGTTTTGGCCAGGGCTATGGCTACACCTTC.

The chain is built from TRBV19 and TRBJ2-7; 9 bases are a match to TRBD2. The length of the CDR3 is 15 residues. CDR1 is LNHDA and CDR2 is SQIVND in the germline V gene (reference sequence). V shed 3 bases and J 2 bases; nucleotides not matched to a gene: 5. CDR3: CASSITASGTYEQYF. CDR3 coding DNA: TGTGCCAGTAGTATTACGGCTAGCGGGACCTACGAGCAGTACTTC.

For this clone: The junction and the germline gene differ at one end; a read error may be behind it. The chain links TRBV7-9 to TRBJ1-2, with D possibly being TRBD1 (5 bases). The germline gives CDR1 SEHNR, CDR2 FQNEAQ (reference sequence). The CDR3 loop spans 12 amino acids. The CDR3 coding sequence is TGTTCCAGCAGCCGGGGGGAGGATGGCTACACCTTC. Protein sequence: CSSSRGEDGYTF.

The chain has TRBV5-1 and TRBJ2-3, with 9 bases that match TRBD1. CDR3 length: 15 residues. Germline loops: CDR1 SGHRS, CDR2 YFSETQ. V was pared by 2 bases and J by 4 bases, with 5 bases of the junction left unmatched. CDR3 region: CASSFRTGEADTQYF. As DNA, the CDR3 is TGCGCCAGCAGCTTCAGGACAGGGGAAGCAGATACGCAGTATTTT.

V is TRBV2 and J is TRBJ2-1; the D gene is possibly TRBD2 (6 bases). Germline CDR1 reads SNHLY; CDR2 reads FYNNEI. The CDR3 totals 13 residues. Trimming removed 6 bases from V and 4 bases from J, with 10 bases in between. The CDR3 region has the DNA TGTGCCAGCAGAGGGACTCAGTACAATGAGCAGTTCTTC. It translates to CASRGTQYNEQFF.

V gene TRBV7-9 combines with J gene TRBJ2-5; D remains ambiguous. The DNA end favors TRBJ2-7, so the J call may be wrong. The CDR3 length is 13 residues. Germline V gene lookup returns CDR1 SEHNR and CDR2 FQNEAQ (reference sequence). The CDR3 region is CASSLTSTYEQYF. The CDR3 nucleotides are TGTGCCAGCAGCCTGACATCTACCTACGAGCAGTACTTC.

Turning to this clone: Other DNA sequences in the sample encode the same CDR3. This chain joins TRBV7-8 and TRBJ2-7; TRBD1 agrees at 9 bases. This CDR3 spans 14 amino acids. The V and J ends lost 5 bases and 1 base, in that order; junction bases with no gene match: 3. CDR1 SGHVS and CDR2 FQNEAQ come from the germline V gene. This CDR3 reads CASSPGTGSYEQYF. The CDR3 DNA sequence: TGTGCCAGCAGCCCCGGGACAGGGTCCTACGAGCAGTACTTC.

V and J are TRBV15 and TRBJ2-7; weak D call: TRBD1 (7 bases). The germline V and J ends were trimmed by 8 bases and 3 bases, with 14 bases remaining between them. This CDR3 contains 13 residues. Germline values: CDR1 LNHNV, CDR2 YYDKDF (reference sequence). Here the CDR3 DNA reads TGTGCCACCGGGTCAGGGGGAGGCTACGAGCAGTACTTC. It codes for CATGSGGGYEQYF.

This chain links TRBV28 with TRBJ2-7; 7 nucleotides align to TRBD1. The length of the CDR3 is 15 residues. The V and J ends lost 5 bases and 3 bases, in that order; junction bases with no gene match: 10. Germline V gives CDR1 MDHEN, CDR2 SYDVKM. The CDR3 DNA sequence: TGTGCCAGCAGTCCCTCCGGGACAGCCTACTACGAGCAGTACTTC. It is translated as CASSPSGTAYYEQYF.

J is TRBJ2-1 and V is TRBV5-1; D may be TRBD2 (5 bases). The V gene lost 0 bases and the J gene lost 4 bases, with 20 bases spanning the gap. Per germline, CDR1 SGHRS and CDR2 YFSETQ. The CDR3 contains 18 residues. The CDR3 DNA is TGCGCCAGCAGCTTGGTACTTCTGGCAGCGGCTTCTTACAATGAGCAGTTCTTC. Its protein product is CASSLVLLAAASYNEQFF.

In nucleotides, the CDR3 is TGTGCCAGCAGCCCTAGATCTGGGAGAGGACACAATGAGCAGTTCTTC. Translation gives CASSPRSGRGHNEQFF. The V and J genes are TRBV5-4 and TRBJ2-1; TRBD2 might be the D (5 bases). CDR3 length: 16 residues. Per the germline V gene, CDR1 is SGHNT and CDR2 is YYREEE (reference sequence). V dropped 4 bases and J dropped 5 bases, with 19 bases sitting between them.

The J gene is TRBJ2-7, the V gene TRBV4-3; D possibly corresponds to TRBD1 (6 bases). In germline, CDR1 is LGHNA, CDR2 YSLEER. CDR3 length: 15 amino acids. The ends were cut back, 4 bases at V and 11 bases at J, with 24 bases in the middle. The CDR3, as DNA: TGCGCCAGCAGCCCCCAGCAGGGCAGGGGCCACGGAGAGTACTTC. Amino acids: CASSPQQGRGHGEYF.

This clone has only a few counts. The CDR3 DNA follows: TGTGCCAGCAGTGCTCCGGGACAGTTAGCCAAAAACATTCAGTACTTC. It translates to CASSAPGQLAKNIQYF. The chain has TRBV25-1 and TRBJ2-4; 7 nucleotides match TRBD1. Germline CDR1 MGHDK, CDR2 SYGVNS. Germline trimming cut 4 bases from V and 0 bases from J; bases unmatched to any gene: 6. The CDR3 extends over 16 amino acids.

J is TRBJ1-2 and V is TRBV2; D gene ambiguous. Germline V CDR1 and CDR2: SNHLY, FYNNEI. With 7 bases removed from V and 4 bases from J, the gap between germline ends came to 16 bases. The CDR3 is made up of 14 amino acids. The CDR3 region is CASMGRSSSYGYTF. The CDR3 DNA sequence: TGTGCCAGCATGGGCAGGTCCTCCTCCTATGGCTACACCTTC.